These 3 T cell receptor beta chains came from one sample sequenced in a study of siplizumab effects on memory and regulatory T cells. Clones were sequenced by immunoSEQ multiplex PCR, and TCRdb holds only the in-frame ones, with some missing. The sample contains approximately 100,000 clones, about 95% of which appear only once. Sequences were obtained from Tregs sorted from blood. The receptors here all came from a human donor in good health.

The rearrangement joins TRBV10-3 to TRBJ2-7, with TRBD2 matching over 11 bases. The germline V gene has CDR1 ENHRY and CDR2 SYGVKD. The CDR3 is made up of 16 amino acids. V was clipped by 0 bases and J by 3 bases; unmatched bases: 4. CDR3 nucleotides: TGTGCCATCAGTGAGTCGGCTAGCGGGAGGTTCTACGAGCAGTACTTC. Its translation is CAISESASGRFYEQYF.

The chain employs TRBV5-1 and TRBJ2-7, with 11 bases that match TRBD2. The CDR3 extends over 17 amino acids. Per germline, CDR1 SGHRS and CDR2 YFSETQ. Trimming took 1 base from V and 2 from J; bases not matched to a gene: 8. The CDR3 spells CASSLWGLAGGAYEQYF. DNA for the CDR3: TGCGCCAGCAGCTTGTGGGGATTAGCGGGAGGGGCCTACGAGCAGTACTTC.

The chain carries TRBV28 and TRBJ1-2, with TRBD1 identical over 9 bases. Germline V gives CDR1 MDHEN, CDR2 SYDVKM. V shed 5 bases and J 8 bases; nucleotides not matched to a gene: 12. CDR3 length: 15 amino acids. The CDR3 coding sequence is TGTGCCAGCAGTCGGAGGGGACAGGGAATTTGGGGCTACACCTTC. Translated: CASSRRGQGIWGYTF.